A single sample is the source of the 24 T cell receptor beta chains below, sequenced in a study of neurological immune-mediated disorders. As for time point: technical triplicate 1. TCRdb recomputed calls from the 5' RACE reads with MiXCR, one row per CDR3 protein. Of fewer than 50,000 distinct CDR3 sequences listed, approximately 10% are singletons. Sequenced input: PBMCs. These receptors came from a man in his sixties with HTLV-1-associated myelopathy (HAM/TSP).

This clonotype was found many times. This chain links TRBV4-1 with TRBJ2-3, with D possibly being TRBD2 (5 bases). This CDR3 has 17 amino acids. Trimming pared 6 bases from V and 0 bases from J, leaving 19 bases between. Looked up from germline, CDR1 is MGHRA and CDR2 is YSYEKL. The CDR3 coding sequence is TGCGCCAGCAGAGTCGGGATTCCTTTCTTTAGCACAGATACGCAGTATTTT. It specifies CASRVGIPFFSTDTQYF.

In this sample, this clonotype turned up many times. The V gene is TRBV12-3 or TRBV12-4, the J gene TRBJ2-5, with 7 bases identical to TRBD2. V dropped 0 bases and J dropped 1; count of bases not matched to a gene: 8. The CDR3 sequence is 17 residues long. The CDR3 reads CASSLARASGRQETQYF. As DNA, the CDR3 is TGTGCCAGCAGTTTAGCCCGGGCTAGCGGACGCCAAGAGACCCAGTACTTC.

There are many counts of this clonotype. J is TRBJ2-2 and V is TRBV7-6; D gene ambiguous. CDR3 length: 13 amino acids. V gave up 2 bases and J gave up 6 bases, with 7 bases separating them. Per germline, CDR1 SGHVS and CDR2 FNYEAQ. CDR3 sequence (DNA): TGTGCCAGCAGCTTAAGTCCTTCCGGGGAGCTGTTTTTT. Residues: CASSLSPSGELFF.

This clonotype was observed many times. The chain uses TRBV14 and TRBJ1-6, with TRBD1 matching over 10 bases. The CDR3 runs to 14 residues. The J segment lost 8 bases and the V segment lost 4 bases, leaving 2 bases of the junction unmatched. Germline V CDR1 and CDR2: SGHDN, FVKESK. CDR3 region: CASSRTGGHSPLHF. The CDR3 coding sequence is TGTGCCAGCAGCCGGACAGGGGGTCATTCACCCCTCCACTTT.

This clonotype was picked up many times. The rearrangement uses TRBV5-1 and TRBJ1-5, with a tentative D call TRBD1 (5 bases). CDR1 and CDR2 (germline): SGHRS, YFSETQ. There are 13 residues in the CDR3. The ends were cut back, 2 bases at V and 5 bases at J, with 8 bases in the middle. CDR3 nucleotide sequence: TGCGCCAGCAGCTTTTCGGGGGATCAGCCCCAGCATTTT. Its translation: CASSFSGDQPQHF. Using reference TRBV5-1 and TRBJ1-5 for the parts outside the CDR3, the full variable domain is KAGVTQTPRYLIKTRGQQVTLSCSPISGHRSVSWYQQTPGQGLQFLFEYFSETQRNKGNFPGRFSGRQFSNSRSEMNVSTLELGDSALYLCASSFSGDQPQHFGDGTRLSIL.

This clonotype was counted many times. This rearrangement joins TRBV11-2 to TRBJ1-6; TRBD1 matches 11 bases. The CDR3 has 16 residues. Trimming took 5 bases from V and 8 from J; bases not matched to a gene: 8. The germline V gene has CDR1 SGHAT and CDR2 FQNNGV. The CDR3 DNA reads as TGTGCCAGCAGCCCCCTGGACAGGGGGCATGATTCACCCCTCCACTTT. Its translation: CASSPLDRGHDSPLHF.

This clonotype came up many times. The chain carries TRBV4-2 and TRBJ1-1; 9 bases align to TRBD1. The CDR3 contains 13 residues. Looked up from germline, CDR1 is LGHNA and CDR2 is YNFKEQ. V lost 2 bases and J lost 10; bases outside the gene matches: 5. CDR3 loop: CASSQNDRGVAFF. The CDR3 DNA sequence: TGTGCCAGCAGCCAAAACGACAGGGGGGTAGCTTTCTTT.

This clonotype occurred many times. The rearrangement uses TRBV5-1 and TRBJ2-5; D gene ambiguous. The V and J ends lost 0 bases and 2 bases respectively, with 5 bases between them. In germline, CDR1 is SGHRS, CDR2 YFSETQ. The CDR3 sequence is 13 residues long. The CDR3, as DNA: TGCGCCAGCAGCTTGGACAGACAAGAGACCCAGTACTTC. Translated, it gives CASSLDRQETQYF.

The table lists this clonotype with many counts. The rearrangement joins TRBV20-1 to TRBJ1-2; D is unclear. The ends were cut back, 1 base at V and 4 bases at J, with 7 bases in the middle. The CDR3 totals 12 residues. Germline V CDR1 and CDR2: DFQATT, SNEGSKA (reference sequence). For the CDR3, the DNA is TGCAGTGCTAGAGGACTGGGCTATGGCTACACCTTC. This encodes CSARGLGYGYTF.

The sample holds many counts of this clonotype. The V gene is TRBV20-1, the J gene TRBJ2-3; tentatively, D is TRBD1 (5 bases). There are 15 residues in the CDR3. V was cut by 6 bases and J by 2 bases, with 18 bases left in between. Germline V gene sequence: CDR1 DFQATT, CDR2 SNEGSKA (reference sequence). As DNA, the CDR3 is TGCAGTGCCACAACGTCCGGCGGACACACAGATACGCAGTATTTT. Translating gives CSATTSGGHTDTQYF.

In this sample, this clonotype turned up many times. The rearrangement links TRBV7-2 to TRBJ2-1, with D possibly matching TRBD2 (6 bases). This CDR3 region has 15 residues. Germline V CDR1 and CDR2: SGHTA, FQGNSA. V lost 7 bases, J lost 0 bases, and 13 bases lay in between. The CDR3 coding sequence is TGTGCCAGCACCGGGACTTTGAGCTCCTACAATGAGCAGTTCTTC. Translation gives CASTGTLSSYNEQFF.

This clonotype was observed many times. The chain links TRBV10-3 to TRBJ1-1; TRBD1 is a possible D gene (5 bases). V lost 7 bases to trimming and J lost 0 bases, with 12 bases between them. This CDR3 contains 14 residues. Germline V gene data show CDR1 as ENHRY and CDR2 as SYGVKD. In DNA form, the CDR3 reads TGTGCCATCACGCCGACAGCCCTGAACACTGAAGCTTTCTTT. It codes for CAITPTALNTEAFF.

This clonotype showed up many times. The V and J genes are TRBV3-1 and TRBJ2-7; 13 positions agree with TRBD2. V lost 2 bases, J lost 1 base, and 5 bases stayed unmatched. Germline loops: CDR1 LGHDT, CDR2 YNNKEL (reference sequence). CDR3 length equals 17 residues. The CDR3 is CASSQRRTSGGSYEQYF. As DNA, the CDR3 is TGTGCCAGCAGCCAACGTCGGACTAGCGGGGGTTCCTACGAGCAGTACTTC.

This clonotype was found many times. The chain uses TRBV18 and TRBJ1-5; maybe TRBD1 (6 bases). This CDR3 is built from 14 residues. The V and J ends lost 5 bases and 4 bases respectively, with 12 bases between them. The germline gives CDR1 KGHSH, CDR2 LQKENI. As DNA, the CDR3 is TGTGCCAGCTCAACAGGGAACGGGAATCAGCCCCAGCATTTT. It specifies CASSTGNGNQPQHF.

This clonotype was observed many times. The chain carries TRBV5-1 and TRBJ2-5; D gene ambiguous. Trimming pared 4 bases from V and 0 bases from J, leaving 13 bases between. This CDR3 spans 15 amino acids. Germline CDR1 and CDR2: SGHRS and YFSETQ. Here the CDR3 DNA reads TGCGCCAGCAGCACCGCCGAGAGGTACCAAGAGACCCAGTACTTC. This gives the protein CASSTAERYQETQYF. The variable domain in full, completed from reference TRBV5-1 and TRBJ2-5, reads KAGVTQTPRYLIKTRGQQVTLSCSPISGHRSVSWYQQTPGQGLQFLFEYFSETQRNKGNFPGRFSGRQFSNSRSEMNVSTLELGDSALYLCASSTAERYQETQYFGPGTRLLVL.

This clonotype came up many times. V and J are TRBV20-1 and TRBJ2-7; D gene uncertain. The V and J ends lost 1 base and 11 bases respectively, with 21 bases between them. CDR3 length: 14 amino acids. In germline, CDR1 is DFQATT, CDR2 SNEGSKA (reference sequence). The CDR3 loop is CSARGPFGKPTEYF. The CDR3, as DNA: TGCAGTGCTAGAGGGCCTTTCGGAAAGCCGACGGAGTACTTC.

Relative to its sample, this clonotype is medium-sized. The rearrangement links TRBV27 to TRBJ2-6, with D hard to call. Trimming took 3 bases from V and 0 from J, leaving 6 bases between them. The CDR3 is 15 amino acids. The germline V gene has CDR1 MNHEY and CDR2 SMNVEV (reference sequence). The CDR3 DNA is TGTGCCAGCAGTTTCTCCCGCTCTGGGGCCAACGTCCTGACTTTC. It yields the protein CASSFSRSGANVLTF.

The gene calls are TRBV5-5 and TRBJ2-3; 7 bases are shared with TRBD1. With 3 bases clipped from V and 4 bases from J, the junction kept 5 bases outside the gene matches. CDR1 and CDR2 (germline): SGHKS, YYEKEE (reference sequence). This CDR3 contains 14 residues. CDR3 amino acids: CASSSTGWSDTQYF. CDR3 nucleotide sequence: TGTGCCAGCAGCTCGACAGGGTGGTCAGATACGCAGTATTTT.

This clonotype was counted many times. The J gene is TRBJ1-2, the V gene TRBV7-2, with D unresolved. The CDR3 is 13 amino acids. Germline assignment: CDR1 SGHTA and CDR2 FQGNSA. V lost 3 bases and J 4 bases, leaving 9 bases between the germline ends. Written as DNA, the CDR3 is TGTGCCAGCAGCTTCCCGGGCCCCTATGGCTACACCTTC. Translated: CASSFPGPYGYTF.

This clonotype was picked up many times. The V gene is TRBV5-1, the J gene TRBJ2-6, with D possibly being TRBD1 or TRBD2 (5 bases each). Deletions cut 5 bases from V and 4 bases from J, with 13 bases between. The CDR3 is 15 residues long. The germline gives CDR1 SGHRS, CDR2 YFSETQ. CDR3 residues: CASRDGATGANVLTF. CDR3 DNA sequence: TGCGCCAGCAGAGACGGGGCCACCGGGGCCAACGTCCTGACTTTC.

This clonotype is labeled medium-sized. CDR3 protein: CSARPLGSGSSYNEQFF. CDR3 DNA: TGCAGTGCTAGACCACTTGGAAGCGGGAGCTCCTACAATGAGCAGTTCTTC. This sequence joins TRBV20-1 and TRBJ2-1; 8 nucleotides agree with TRBD2. Germline V gene sequence: CDR1 DFQATT, CDR2 SNEGSKA (reference sequence). CDR3 length: 17 residues. V was clipped by 2 bases and J by 0 bases; unmatched bases: 9.

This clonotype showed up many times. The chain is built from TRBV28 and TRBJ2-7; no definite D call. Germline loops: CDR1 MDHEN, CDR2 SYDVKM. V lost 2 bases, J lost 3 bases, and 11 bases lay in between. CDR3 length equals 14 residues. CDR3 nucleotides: TGTGCCAGCAGTTTAGTGGCCGGCAACTACGAGCAGTACTTC. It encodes CASSLVAGNYEQYF.

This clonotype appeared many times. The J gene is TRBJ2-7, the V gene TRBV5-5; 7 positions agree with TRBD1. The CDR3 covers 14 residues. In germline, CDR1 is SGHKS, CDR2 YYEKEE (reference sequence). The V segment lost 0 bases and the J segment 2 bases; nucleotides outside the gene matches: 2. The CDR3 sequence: CASSLEGQPYEQYF. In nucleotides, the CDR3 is TGTGCCAGCAGCTTGGAGGGACAGCCCTACGAGCAGTACTTC.

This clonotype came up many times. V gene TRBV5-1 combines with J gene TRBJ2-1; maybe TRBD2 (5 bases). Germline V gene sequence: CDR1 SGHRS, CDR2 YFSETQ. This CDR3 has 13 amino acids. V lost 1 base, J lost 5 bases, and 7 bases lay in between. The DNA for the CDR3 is TGCGCCAGCAGCTTGAGCGGAAACAATGAGCAGTTCTTC. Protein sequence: CASSLSGNNEQFF.